The 9 T cell receptor beta chains listed next were all sequenced from one sample in a study of blood T cell repertoires in COVID-19. Only in-frame clones appear in the TCRdb table, and some are missing; sequencing was by immunoSEQ multiplex PCR. The sample includes 200,000 to 250,000 clones, 75% to 90% of them seen just once. Specimen: PBMCs or T cells enriched from blood (not recorded which). Receptor source: a man aged 50 or older who had been exposed to COVID-19.

This clone is a singleton in its sample. This chain joins TRBV2 and TRBJ2-7, with 7 bases fitting TRBD2. Germline lookup yields CDR1 SNHLY and CDR2 FYNNEI. The CDR3 runs to 15 residues. The ends lost 2 bases at V and 0 bases at J; junction bases unmatched: 4. The CDR3 DNA follows: TGTGCCAGCAGTGAAATAGCGGGCGTCTCCTACGAGCAGTACGTC. Its protein is CASSEIAGVSYEQYV.

This chain connects TRBV11-3 to TRBJ2-2; possible D gene TRBD1, 5 bases. This CDR3 is built from 14 residues. Germline loops: CDR1 SGHNT, CDR2 YENEEA. V was cut by 5 bases and J by 4 bases, with 11 bases left in between. The CDR3 is CASSHRGSTGELFF. The CDR3 coding sequence is TGTGCCAGCAGCCATAGGGGAAGCACCGGGGAGCTGTTTTTT.

V usage is TRBV12-3 or TRBV12-4 and J usage is TRBJ1-2; no clear D. The CDR3 contains 12 residues. V was trimmed by 3 bases and J by 6 bases, leaving 8 bases between them. DNA of the CDR3: TGTGCCAGCAGTTTTACTGATCATGGCTACACCTTC. Protein: CASSFTDHGYTF.

This clone has just one count. The J gene is TRBJ2-3, the V gene TRBV19; possibly TRBD2 for D (7 bases). There are 15 residues in the CDR3. The V end lost 3 bases, the J end lost 7 bases, and 17 bases lay between the germline ends. Looked up from germline, CDR1 is LNHDA and CDR2 is SQIVND (reference sequence). The CDR3 coding sequence is TGTGCCAGTAGTATCCAAGGGGGGGGCATATATACGCAGTATTTT. This translates into CASSIQGGGIYTQYF.

The genes are TRBV6-6 and TRBJ2-7, with 11 bases fitting TRBD2. CDR1 is MNHNY and CDR2 is SVGAGI in the germline V gene (reference sequence). CDR3 length equals 18 residues. The trim removed 5 bases at V and 7 bases at J, leaving 19 bases unmatched. The CDR3 loop reads CASSQNRVTSGARGEQYF. CDR3 nucleotide sequence: TGTGCCAGCAGTCAGAACAGGGTGACTAGCGGGGCTCGGGGGGAGCAGTACTTC.

The chain uses TRBV18 and TRBJ2-5; TRBD2 matches 7 bases. There are 15 residues in the CDR3. V lost 2 bases and J lost 0; bases outside the gene matches: 3. CDR1 KGHSH and CDR2 LQKENI come from the germline V gene. The CDR3, as DNA: TGTGCCAGCTCACCAAGGGGAGGGAACCAAGAGACCCAGTACTTC. This gives the protein CASSPRGGNQETQYF.

A few counts support this clone. J is TRBJ1-3 and V is TRBV4-1, with 9 bases matching TRBD1. Germline values: CDR1 MGHRA, CDR2 YSYEKL. This CDR3 is 16 amino acids long. The V gene end was trimmed by 4 bases and the J gene end by 2 bases; junction bases not matched to a gene: 6. The CDR3 is CASSPPGQGTGNTIYF. CDR3 sequence (DNA): TGCGCCAGCAGCCCCCCGGGACAGGGTACTGGAAACACCATATATTTT.

The rearrangement uses TRBV25-1 and TRBJ1-2, with D possibly matching TRBD1 (5 bases). V was trimmed by 3 bases and J by 0 bases, leaving 14 bases between them. CDR1 MGHDK and CDR2 SYGVNS come from the germline V gene. The CDR3 extends over 16 amino acids. CDR3 nucleotide sequence: TGTGCCAGCAGTGATTGGGACTGGAAAGCTAACTATGGCTACACCTTC. Translating it yields CASSDWDWKANYGYTF.

This CDR3 is CASTTWGREGSEQYV. The CDR3 coding sequence is TGTGCCAGCACCACGTGGGGGCGGGAGGGTTCCGAGCAGTACGTC. This chain uses TRBV28 with TRBJ2-7; 9 bases match TRBD2. The CDR3 has 15 amino acids. The germline V gene encodes CDR1 MDHEN and CDR2 SYDVKM. V was pared by 7 bases and J by 6 bases, with 13 bases of the junction left unmatched.